The 32 T cell receptor beta chains below come from one sample, sequenced in a study of shared clonotypes between healthy human individuals. Libraries were prepared by immunoSEQ multiplex PCR; TCRdb keeps only in-frame clonotypes and omits some of them. The top ten clones hold around 26% of a sample with 100,000 to 120,000 clones, over 65% of them seen once. The source material was memory CD8+ T cells sorted from blood. Subset here: CD45RO+ cells pooled with CCR7-negative TemRA cells. Receptors originate from a woman in her twenties or thirties in good health.

This clone was recorded a few times. The J gene is TRBJ2-1, the V gene TRBV25-1; perhaps TRBD1 as D (5 bases). Trimming took off 3 bases at V and 4 bases at J, with 19 bases between the two ends. Germline lookup yields CDR1 MGHDK and CDR2 SYGVNS. CDR3 length: 17 amino acids. The CDR3 region has the DNA TGTGCCAGCAGTGACCCCGACAGAGACCCACCATACAATGAGCAGTTCTTC. Its protein is CASSDPDRDPPYNEQFF.

CDR3 residues: CASGSKGGNEQYF. As DNA, the CDR3 is TGTGCCAGCGGGTCGAAGGGGGGGAACGAGCAGTACTTC. The chain couples TRBV7-8 to TRBJ2-7, with D possibly TRBD2 on 7 matching bases. V lost 8 bases, J lost 5 bases, and 16 bases lay in between. CDR3 length: 13 amino acids. Per the germline V gene, CDR1 is SGHVS and CDR2 is FQNEAQ.

This chain connects TRBV2 to TRBJ1-1; D is unresolved. The CDR3 length is 13 residues. The V end lost 0 bases, the J end lost 11 bases, and 13 bases lay between the germline ends. CDR1 SNHLY and CDR2 FYNNEI come from the germline V gene. CDR3 nucleotide sequence: TGTGCCAGCAGTGAAGCGCTTGCCCAGGTGGCTTTCTTT. Its translation is CASSEALAQVAFF.

In this sample, this clone is medium-sized. J is TRBJ2-1 and V is TRBV6-4; D perhaps matches TRBD1 (5 bases). Per the germline V gene, CDR1 is MRHNA and CDR2 is SNTAGT. With 3 bases removed from V and 7 bases from J, the gap between germline ends came to 13 bases. The CDR3 covers 14 residues. The CDR3 DNA follows: TGTGCCAGCAGTGAGGGCAGGGAAGGGAATGAGCAGTTCTTC. Translating it yields CASSEGREGNEQFF.

The chain has TRBV6-5 and TRBJ2-5, with 10 positions matching TRBD1. The last part of the DNA fits TRBJ2-7 better; the J call may be wrong. The CDR3 covers 13 residues. In germline, CDR1 is MNHEY, CDR2 SVGAGI. The CDR3 DNA follows: TGTGCCAGCAGGTCGGGGACAGGGGACGAGCAGTACTTC. Translated, it gives CASRSGTGDEQYF.

The sample holds a few counts of this clone. The sample holds other DNA sequences that translate to the same CDR3. This chain uses TRBV2 with TRBJ1-5, with a weak D call TRBD1 (6 bases). Germline lookup yields CDR1 SNHLY and CDR2 FYNNEI. Deletions cut 1 base from V and 4 bases from J, with 11 bases between. The CDR3 loop spans 15 amino acids. The CDR3: CASSEGTASNQPQHF. The CDR3 DNA follows: TGTGCCAGCAGTGAAGGGACAGCGAGTAATCAGCCCCAGCATTTT. Together with reference TRBV2 and TRBJ1-5, the CDR3 gives the full variable domain: EPEVTQTPSHQVTQMGQEVILRCVPISNHLYFYWYRQILGQKVEFLVSFYNNEISEKSEIFDDQFSVERPDGSNFTLKIRSTKLEDSAMYFCASSEGTASNQPQHFGDGTRLSIL.

By sample share, this clone is medium-sized (0.01 to 0.1%). The chain uses TRBV6-1 and TRBJ1-2; D might be TRBD1 (5 bases). This CDR3 contains 13 residues. The V gene lost 8 bases and the J gene lost 8 bases, with 18 bases spanning the gap. Germline-derived CDR1 and CDR2 are MNHNS and SASEGT. CDR3 loop: CASQARGLHGYTF. The DNA of the CDR3 is TGTGCCAGCCAGGCCCGGGGCTTACACGGCTACACCTTC.

This sequence joins TRBV27 and TRBJ2-3, with D hard to call. CDR3 size: 16 residues. Germline CDR1 and CDR2: MNHEY and SMNVEV (reference sequence). V lost 0 bases to trimming and J lost 2 bases, with 12 bases between them. The chain's CDR3 is CASSLSRTDDTDTQYF. The CDR3 nucleotides are TGTGCCAGCAGTTTATCGCGGACGGATGACACAGATACGCAGTATTTT.

J is TRBJ2-3 and V is TRBV25-1; D ambiguous. V was cut by 6 bases and J by 2 bases, with 24 bases left in between. The CDR3 sequence is 18 residues long. Germline V lookup: CDR1 MGHDK, CDR2 SYGVNS. As DNA, the CDR3 is TGTGCCAGCAGCCCACACCAGCTCCCAGACTCCTCCACAGATACGCAGTATTTT. Amino acids: CASSPHQLPDSSTDTQYF.

A note on this clone: The sample contains more than one DNA sequence encoding this CDR3. This chain links TRBV9 with TRBJ1-2; 7 bases agree with TRBD1. Per germline, CDR1 SGDLS and CDR2 YYNGEE. With V trimmed by 0 bases and J by 2 bases, 4 bases remained unmatched. The CDR3 length is 15 residues. The CDR3 here is CASSVGQGDNYGYTF. For the CDR3, the DNA is TGTGCCAGCAGCGTAGGGCAGGGGGACAACTATGGCTACACCTTC.

The CDR3 reads CASTFRITRSYEQYF. CDR3 sequence (DNA): TGTGCCAGCACTTTCCGGATAACACGGAGCTACGAGCAGTACTTC. This sequence joins TRBV25-1 and TRBJ2-5; no definite D call. The end of the DNA fits TRBJ2-7 better, so the J call may be wrong. The CDR3 has 15 residues. Germline CDR1 MGHDK, CDR2 SYGVNS.

V is TRBV9 and J is TRBJ1-1; D is ambiguous. The V gene lost 3 bases and the J gene lost 3 bases, with 12 bases spanning the gap. CDR1 and CDR2 from the germline V gene are SGDLS and YYNGEE. The CDR3 consists of 14 residues. The CDR3 DNA reads as TGTGCCAGCAGCGAGGGAGTAGGAGACACTGAAGCTTTCTTT. Translated, it gives CASSEGVGDTEAFF.

This clone was detected only a few times. This chain uses TRBV6-1 with TRBJ2-2; D is perhaps TRBD1 or TRBD2 (5 bases each). The germline CDR1 and CDR2 sequences are MNHNS and SASEGT. The CDR3 is made up of 15 amino acids. V shed 7 bases and J shed 1 base, with 13 bases lying between them. This CDR3 is CASTPEGMNTGELFF. For the CDR3, the DNA is TGTGCCAGCACCCCCGAGGGGATGAACACCGGGGAGCTGTTTTTT.

CDR3 loop: CASSPRLAHRPFETEAFF. The CDR3, as DNA: TGCGCCAGCAGCCCCCGGCTGGCTCATCGGCCTTTCGAGACTGAAGCTTTCTTT. The chain carries TRBV4-1 and TRBJ1-1, with D unresolved. The V gene's germline CDR1 is MGHRA and CDR2 YSYEKL. CDR3 size: 18 residues. V shed 4 bases and J shed 5 bases, with 26 bases lying between them.

V and J are TRBV6-5 and TRBJ2-7; TRBD2 matches 13 bases. Germline CDR1 reads MNHEY; CDR2 reads SVGAGI. V dropped 7 bases and J dropped 6; count of bases not matched to a gene: 9. This CDR3 spans 15 amino acids. CDR3 sequence reads: CASTNLGLAGLEQYF. The CDR3 bases are TGTGCCAGCACTAACCTGGGACTAGCGGGACTCGAGCAGTACTTC.

The chain couples TRBV6-5 to TRBJ2-2, with no clear D. The CDR3 sequence is 15 residues long. Germline V gene sequence: CDR1 MNHEY, CDR2 SVGAGI. With 7 bases removed from V and 2 bases from J, the gap between germline ends came to 14 bases. The CDR3 is CASNPQVENTGELFF. CDR3 sequence (DNA): TGTGCCAGCAACCCGCAGGTTGAAAACACCGGGGAGCTGTTTTTT.

The rearrangement joins TRBV6-1 to TRBJ2-7; TRBD2 agrees at 12 bases. This CDR3 is built from 18 residues. Germline lookup yields CDR1 MNHNS and CDR2 SASEGT. The ends lost 3 bases at V and 7 bases at J; junction bases unmatched: 16. The CDR3 reads CASSDRGLAGGITTEQYF. CDR3 nucleotides: TGTGCCAGCAGTGACCGGGGGCTAGCGGGAGGGATAACTACGGAGCAGTACTTC.

The V and J genes are TRBV5-5 and TRBJ2-5, with 7 bases that match TRBD1. The V and J ends lost 4 bases and 5 bases, in that order; junction bases with no gene match: 17. The germline gives CDR1 SGHKS, CDR2 YYEKEE (reference sequence). The CDR3 contains 17 residues. Here the CDR3 reads CASSPGWDSNHPETQYF. CDR3 nucleotides: TGTGCCAGCAGCCCGGGGTGGGACAGCAATCATCCTGAGACCCAGTACTTC.

This clone was found once. The V and J genes are TRBV2 and TRBJ2-7; 10 bases fit TRBD2. The CDR3 extends over 18 amino acids. The J segment lost 2 bases and the V segment lost 3 bases, leaving 13 bases of the junction unmatched. Looked up from germline, CDR1 is SNHLY and CDR2 is FYNNEI. For the CDR3, the DNA is TGTGCCAGCAGTGATGGGGTGGCTAGCGGGAGTTCGACCTACGAGCAGTACTTC. Amino acids: CASSDGVASGSSTYEQYF.

The chain uses TRBV4-1 and TRBJ1-1, with unresolved D. This CDR3 has 14 amino acids. The V gene lost 4 bases and the J gene lost 5 bases, with 14 bases spanning the gap. Germline V gives CDR1 MGHRA, CDR2 YSYEKL. In DNA, the CDR3 is TGCGCCAGCAGCCGACCGGGAGGTAGTACTGAAGCTTTCTTT. This translates into CASSRPGGSTEAFF.

This clone was observed a single time. This chain uses TRBV5-1 with TRBJ2-7; 9 bases line up with TRBD2. This CDR3 region has 15 residues. Germline CDR1 is SGHRS and CDR2 is YFSETQ. The trim removed 3 bases at V and 6 bases at J, leaving 10 bases unmatched. The CDR3 DNA reads TGCGCCAGCAGCTCGGGGTTAGCGGGGGCCGGCGAGCAGTACTTC. Translating it yields CASSSGLAGAGEQYF.

The sample holds a few counts of this clone. This chain connects TRBV5-5 to TRBJ2-3, with D possibly TRBD2 on 5 matching bases. Germline V gene lookup returns CDR1 SGHKS and CDR2 YYEKEE (reference sequence). With 5 bases removed from V and 4 bases from J, the gap between germline ends came to 11 bases. The CDR3 totals 13 residues. CDR3 sequence: CASRREPADTQYF. The CDR3 nucleotides read TGTGCCAGCAGACGGGAACCGGCAGATACGCAGTATTTT.

This clone came up a few times. The chain links TRBV6-5 to TRBJ2-7, with 9 bases matching TRBD1. This CDR3 is built from 14 residues. Germline V CDR1 and CDR2: MNHEY, SVGAGI. Trimming cost V 6 bases and J 4 bases; bases outside gene matches: 7. Here the CDR3 reads CASSSTGGRYEQYF. CDR3 sequence (DNA): TGTGCCAGCAGCTCTACAGGGGGCAGATACGAGCAGTACTTC.

CDR3 in amino acids: CASSLAASGAYEQYF. The CDR3 coding sequence is TGTGCCAGCAGCTTAGCTGCCAGCGGCGCCTACGAGCAGTACTTC. This chain links TRBV7-8 with TRBJ2-7, with D perhaps TRBD2 (5 bases). The CDR3 has 15 amino acids. Trimming pared 0 bases from V and 2 bases from J, leaving 11 bases between. Germline V gene sequence: CDR1 SGHVS, CDR2 FQNEAQ.

On this clone itself: Other DNA sequences in the same sample also yield this CDR3. The J gene is TRBJ2-7, the V gene TRBV11-2; no clear D. The V end was cut by 1 base, the J end by 0 bases, with 7 bases between. CDR3 size: 14 residues. In germline, CDR1 is SGHAT, CDR2 FQNNGV. The CDR3 nucleotides read TGTGCCAGCAGCTTAGCCCGGAGCTCCTACGAGCAGTACTTC. Its translation: CASSLARSSYEQYF.

The V call is TRBV18, the J call TRBJ2-7; 8 bases agree with TRBD2. CDR1 and CDR2 from the germline V gene are KGHSH and LQKENI. There are 15 residues in the CDR3. V shed 4 bases, J shed 0 bases, and the junction held 5 bases outside the gene matches. The DNA for the CDR3 is TGTGCCAGCTCACTTTATAGCGGGACCTCCTACGAGCAGTACTTC. It translates to CASSLYSGTSYEQYF.

In its sample, this clone was seen a few times. CDR3 residues: CARGGSGSQYF. The CDR3 bases are TGTGCCAGGGGGGGTAGCGGGTCGCAGTACTTC. The V and J genes are TRBV28 and TRBJ2-7; 7 bases agree with TRBD2. The V and J ends lost 9 bases and 9 bases, in that order; junction bases with no gene match: 8. Germline V gene data show CDR1 as MDHEN and CDR2 as SYDVKM. The CDR3 runs to 11 residues.

This clone occurred a few times. The J gene is TRBJ2-7, the V gene TRBV27; possibly TRBD2 for D (6 bases). CDR3 length equals 13 residues. Germline CDR1 reads MNHEY; CDR2 reads SMNVEV (reference sequence). The V gene lost 6 bases and the J gene lost 3 bases, with 12 bases spanning the gap. CDR3 amino acids: CASSGSGVYEQYF. The CDR3 DNA reads TGTGCCAGCAGCGGTAGCGGAGTCTACGAGCAGTACTTC.

The chain joins TRBV28 to TRBJ2-7, with 10 positions matching TRBD1. Per germline, CDR1 MDHEN and CDR2 SYDVKM. The CDR3 totals 15 residues. The V gene end was trimmed by 5 bases and the J gene end by 3 bases; junction bases not matched to a gene: 7. The CDR3 protein is CASSPTGGPYYEQYF. DNA for the CDR3: TGTGCCAGCAGTCCGACAGGGGGCCCGTACTACGAGCAGTACTTC.

This clone was counted between two and nine times. The CDR3 bases are TGTGCCAGCAGCTTGAGGGGTACTGGAAACACCATATATTTT. It yields the protein CASSLRGTGNTIYF. V gene TRBV5-6 combines with J gene TRBJ1-3; D perhaps matches TRBD1 (5 bases). V dropped 1 base and J dropped 2 bases, with 7 bases sitting between them. CDR1 and CDR2 (germline): SGHDT, YYEEEE. The CDR3 is 14 amino acids.

This clone was counted a few times. The V and J genes are TRBV4-1 and TRBJ1-4; D not resolved. The CDR3 is 15 residues long. V dropped 4 bases and J dropped 3 bases, with 12 bases sitting between them. Germline V gene data show CDR1 as MGHRA and CDR2 as YSYEKL. The CDR3 DNA sequence: TGCGCCAGCAGCCCCAAGCTTGGAGCTAATGAAAAACTGTTTTTT. Protein product: CASSPKLGANEKLFF.

V and J are TRBV5-1 and TRBJ1-2, with 10 bases that match TRBD1. This CDR3 region has 14 residues. Trimming cost V 4 bases and J 6 bases; bases outside gene matches: 6. The germline CDR1 and CDR2 sequences are SGHRS and YFSETQ. The CDR3 DNA reads TGCGCCAGCAGCAGCGACGGGACAGGGGATGGCTACACCTTC. Translation gives CASSSDGTGDGYTF.